The 27 T cell receptor beta chains given below trace back to one sample, sequenced in a study of cytomegalovirus exposure and HLA in healthy donors. Primers: 60 Vbeta forward and 13 Jbeta reverse. Measured with immunoSEQ multiplex PCR; TCRdb has only the in-frame clones, and not every one. Of 95,000 to 100,000 clones detected, 70% to 80% appear once; the ten largest clones hold around 3.5%. Sequencing was done on a sample of PBMCs. The receptors originated from a man aged 35-49 years in good health and CMV-seronegative.

The chain joins TRBV2 to TRBJ2-2, with TRBD2 identical over 8 bases. The V gene end was trimmed by 5 bases and the J gene end by 6 bases; junction bases not matched to a gene: 8. The CDR3 is 15 amino acids. CDR1 SNHLY and CDR2 FYNNEI come from the germline V gene. The CDR3 DNA sequence: TGTGCCAGCAGTTTCCAGCGGGAGAGCGCCGGGGAGCTGTTTTTT. Amino acid sequence: CASSFQRESAGELFF. The full variable domain, its missing parts supplied by reference TRBV2 and TRBJ2-2, is EPEVTQTPSHQVTQMGQEVILRCVPISNHLYFYWYRQILGQKVEFLVSFYNNEISEKSEIFDDQFSVERPDGSNFTLKIRSTKLEDSAMYFCASSFQRESAGELFFGEGSRLTVL.

There are a few counts of this clone. The chain carries TRBV7-9 and TRBJ2-7; 11 bases align to TRBD1. Germline V gives CDR1 SEHNR, CDR2 FQNEAQ (reference sequence). V was clipped by 5 bases and J by 3 bases; unmatched bases: 6. This CDR3 region has 15 residues. The CDR3 coding sequence is TGTGCCAGCAGCACCACCGGGACAGGGGGCTACGAGCAGTACTTC. Encoded protein: CASSTTGTGGYEQYF.

V is TRBV10-3 and J is TRBJ2-7, with D maybe TRBD1 (5 bases). The CDR3 covers 15 residues. The germline V gene encodes CDR1 ENHRY and CDR2 SYGVKD. Trimming shortened V by 2 bases and J by 7 bases, and 18 bases separated the two germline ends. The CDR3 DNA is TGTGCCATCAGTGAGGTGTCCGCAGGGCGAGGAGAGCAGTACTTC. Translated, it gives CAISEVSAGRGEQYF.

The J gene is TRBJ1-2, the V gene TRBV2; D remains ambiguous. The CDR3 totals 12 residues. Germline V gene lookup returns CDR1 SNHLY and CDR2 FYNNEI. V was clipped by 4 bases and J by 4 bases, with 7 bases between them. This chain's CDR3 is CASSAPGYGYTF. The CDR3 region has the DNA TGTGCCAGCAGTGCGCCCGGCTATGGCTACACCTTC. Supplemented by reference TRBV2 and TRBJ1-2, the full variable domain reads EPEVTQTPSHQVTQMGQEVILRCVPISNHLYFYWYRQILGQKVEFLVSFYNNEISEKSEIFDDQFSVERPDGSNFTLKIRSTKLEDSAMYFCASSAPGYGYTFGSGTRLTVV.

V is TRBV10-3 and J is TRBJ1-1; no definite D call. The germline V and J ends were trimmed by 7 bases and 1 base, with 10 bases remaining between them. CDR1 and CDR2 (germline): ENHRY, SYGVKD. The CDR3 extends over 13 amino acids. CDR3 loop: CAINTAGNTEAFF. As DNA, the CDR3 is TGTGCCATCAATACCGCAGGGAACACTGAAGCTTTCTTT.

The chain has TRBV11-2 and TRBJ1-4; D remains unclear. V was cut by 1 base and J by 7 bases, with 10 bases left in between. Germline-derived CDR1 and CDR2 are SGHAT and FQNNGV. The CDR3 is made up of 14 amino acids. The CDR3 bases are TGTGCCAGCAGCTTAGGGCGCTCGGGTGAAAAACTGTTTTTT. This gives the protein CASSLGRSGEKLFF.

Concerning this clone: An end of the junction does not agree with germline; a read error may underlie this. Other DNA sequences in this sample translate to the same CDR3. The J gene is TRBJ1-1, the V gene TRBV2, with TRBD1 identical over 7 bases. The CDR3 has 12 amino acids. Germline loops: CDR1 SNHLY, CDR2 FYNNEI. The CDR3 coding sequence is TGTGCCAGCATAGACAGGGCCACTGAGGCTTTCTTT. Translating gives CASIDRATEAFF.

The chain combines TRBV5-5 with TRBJ2-5, with a weak D call TRBD1 (6 bases). Germline assignment: CDR1 SGHKS and CDR2 YYEKEE (reference sequence). The CDR3 is 13 residues long. V gave up 4 bases and J gave up 7 bases, with 14 bases separating them. The CDR3 loop is CASSEQGKGTQYF. The CDR3 coding sequence is TGTGCCAGCAGCGAGCAGGGGAAGGGGACCCAGTACTTC.

This clone was detected once. The chain uses TRBV5-6 and TRBJ2-7; TRBD1 might be the D (5 bases). This CDR3 spans 14 amino acids. CDR1 and CDR2 (germline): SGHDT, YYEEEE. The V gene lost 1 base and the J gene lost 1 base, with 9 bases spanning the gap. The CDR3 DNA sequence: TGTGCCAGCAGCTTGCATCAGGGTTCCTACGAGCAGTACTTC. Residues: CASSLHQGSYEQYF.

V usage is TRBV2 and J usage is TRBJ2-3, with 12 positions matching TRBD2. Losses at the gene ends were 5 bases for V and 6 bases for J; bases not matched to a gene: 6. CDR3 length: 15 amino acids. CDR1 and CDR2 (germline): SNHLY, FYNNEI. CDR3 in DNA: TGTGCCAGCAGTCCCCTAGCGGGAGGGGGGGATACGCAGTATTTT. It encodes CASSPLAGGGDTQYF.

This clone was seen only a few times. The chain has TRBV14 and TRBJ2-7; D possibly corresponds to TRBD1 (5 bases). This CDR3 has 15 amino acids. From germline, CDR1 is SGHDN and CDR2 FVKESK. V gave up 0 bases and J gave up 6 bases, with 15 bases separating them. For the CDR3, the DNA is TGTGCCAGCAGCCAAGACCCGGCAGGGAAGTCCGAGCAGTACTTC. Translated, it gives CASSQDPAGKSEQYF.

This chain links TRBV6-5 with TRBJ1-5; D not resolved. Trimming pared 5 bases from V and 3 bases from J, leaving 11 bases between. The germline V gene has CDR1 MNHEY and CDR2 SVGAGI. This CDR3 has 14 amino acids. CDR3 nucleotides: TGTGCCAGCAGTCTCGGTGGTAACAATCAGCCCCAGCATTTT. This gives the protein CASSLGGNNQPQHF.

V gene TRBV2 combines with J gene TRBJ2-7; the D is unclear. CDR1 and CDR2 (germline): SNHLY, FYNNEI. V dropped 5 bases and J dropped 1 base, with 9 bases sitting between them. The CDR3 length is 13 residues. The CDR3 DNA reads as TGTGCCAGCAGTTACGGCAGGTCCTACGAGCAGTACTTC. Its protein product is CASSYGRSYEQYF.

V and J are TRBV2 and TRBJ2-2; 7 positions agree with TRBD1. Germline V gene data show CDR1 as SNHLY and CDR2 as FYNNEI. Trimming took 4 bases from V and 3 from J; bases not matched to a gene: 5. This CDR3 region has 15 residues. The CDR3 region is CASSARQGDTGELFF. The CDR3 region has the DNA TGTGCCAGCAGTGCGCGACAGGGAGACACCGGGGAGCTGTTTTTT.

CDR3: CASSEDRGLYNEQFF. The CDR3 DNA reads TGTGCCAGCAGCGAAGACAGGGGGCTGTACAATGAGCAGTTCTTC. This rearrangement joins TRBV5-5 to TRBJ2-1, with TRBD1 matching over 10 bases. The CDR3 has 15 residues. V trimming: 4 bases; J trimming: 4 bases; junction bases outside the gene matches: 5. CDR1 is SGHKS and CDR2 is YYEKEE in the germline V gene (reference sequence).

The genes are TRBV2 and TRBJ2-7; 8 positions agree with TRBD2. The CDR3 runs 14 residues. The V gene end was trimmed by 7 bases and the J gene end by 4 bases; junction bases not matched to a gene: 9. CDR1 SNHLY and CDR2 FYNNEI come from the germline V gene. CDR3 region: CASTQGLEKYEQYF. CDR3 nucleotide sequence: TGTGCCAGCACTCAGGGACTAGAGAAGTACGAGCAGTACTTC.

This clone was seen more than once but under ten times. The CDR3 protein is CASSMNRRDSEQYF. The DNA of the CDR3 is TGTGCCAGTAGTATGAACCGCAGGGATAGCGAGCAGTACTTC. V gene TRBV19 combines with J gene TRBJ2-7, with D possibly being TRBD1 (5 bases). Germline CDR1 LNHDA, CDR2 SQIVND (reference sequence). The CDR3 is 14 amino acids. V lost 3 bases and J 6 bases, leaving 15 bases between the germline ends.

The genes are TRBV6-1 and TRBJ2-7; 7 nucleotides match TRBD1. V trimming: 6 bases; J trimming: 1 base; junction bases outside the gene matches: 9. The CDR3 sequence is 15 residues long. Germline assignment: CDR1 MNHNS and CDR2 SASEGT. CDR3 nucleotide sequence: TGTGCCAGCAGCGTAATTCCGGGACAGTCCTACGAGCAGTACTTC. Amino acid sequence: CASSVIPGQSYEQYF.

The chain combines TRBV4-1 with TRBJ2-3; 11 bases agree with TRBD2. The CDR3 extends over 16 amino acids. V shed 2 bases, J shed 5 bases, and the junction held 6 bases outside the gene matches. The germline CDR1 and CDR2 sequences are MGHRA and YSYEKL. The CDR3 coding sequence is TGCGCCAGCAGCCAAAGTAGCGGGGGGGCTGGAGATACGCAGTATTTT. Its translation: CASSQSSGGAGDTQYF.

The gene calls are TRBV5-1 and TRBJ1-5; 7 positions match TRBD1. Germline V lookup: CDR1 SGHRS, CDR2 YFSETQ. V was clipped by 0 bases and J by 4 bases; unmatched bases: 1. This CDR3 has 14 amino acids. CDR3 bases: TGCGCCAGCAGCTTGGAGGGGGCTAATCAGCCCCAGCATTTT. This codes for CASSLEGANQPQHF.

V is TRBV18 and J is TRBJ2-3; 7 bases are a match to TRBD1. CDR3 length equals 14 residues. The V segment lost 4 bases and the J segment 1 base; nucleotides outside the gene matches: 2. Germline values: CDR1 KGHSH, CDR2 LQKENI. CDR3 sequence (DNA): TGTGCCAGCTCACGACAGGGAGGCACAGATACGCAGTATTTT. Translating it yields CASSRQGGTDTQYF.

The chain joins TRBV5-1 to TRBJ2-1; TRBD2 aligns across 7 bases. Germline V gene lookup returns CDR1 SGHRS and CDR2 YFSETQ. Trimming cost V 0 bases and J 0 bases; bases outside gene matches: 6. CDR3 size: 17 residues. CDR3 nucleotide sequence: TGCGCCAGCAGCTTGGCCGGGGGGAGAAGCTCCTACAATGAGCAGTTCTTC. It encodes CASSLAGGRSSYNEQFF.

In this sample, this clone turned up once. V is TRBV6-6 and J is TRBJ2-1, with D possibly matching TRBD1 (5 bases). Germline CDR1 reads MNHNY; CDR2 reads SVGAGI (reference sequence). V lost 8 bases and J lost 1, with 9 bases in between. The CDR3 extends over 13 amino acids. The CDR3 nucleotides read TGTGCCAGCTTAGGGGATTCCTACAATGAGCAGTTCTTC. This codes for CASLGDSYNEQFF.

V gene TRBV2 combines with J gene TRBJ2-7, with D perhaps TRBD1 (6 bases). V gave up 6 bases and J gave up 0 bases, with 18 bases separating them. Germline V CDR1 and CDR2: SNHLY, FYNNEI. The CDR3 is 16 residues long. CDR3 region: CASSDPGQMSSYEQYF. The CDR3 DNA sequence: TGTGCCAGCAGCGATCCGGGACAAATGAGCTCCTACGAGCAGTACTTC.

The genes are TRBV6-6 and TRBJ2-5; 10 positions match TRBD2. CDR1 and CDR2 from the germline V gene are MNHNY and SVGAGI (reference sequence). CDR3 length equals 16 residues. V shed 5 bases and J 2 bases; nucleotides not matched to a gene: 8. The CDR3 loop is CASSPLSGRSQETQYF. The CDR3 nucleotides read TGTGCCAGCAGTCCCCTTAGCGGGAGGTCTCAAGAGACCCAGTACTTC.

The chain is built from TRBV29-1 and TRBJ2-2; 8 bases align to TRBD2. Unmatched junction bases numbered 5, after V lost 7 bases and J lost 1 base. The CDR3 has 14 amino acids. The germline V gene encodes CDR1 SQVTM and CDR2 ANQGSEA. CDR3 DNA sequence: TGCAGCGCCCCCCTAGCGGGGAACACCGGGGAGCTGTTTTTT. Protein product: CSAPLAGNTGELFF.

V gene TRBV27 combines with J gene TRBJ2-1, with 8 bases that match TRBD1. CDR3 length equals 14 residues. CDR1 is MNHEY and CDR2 is SMNVEV in the germline V gene (reference sequence). The trim removed 6 bases at V and 7 bases at J, leaving 8 bases unmatched. The CDR3 region is CASSPTGTGNEQFF. In DNA, the CDR3 is TGTGCCAGCAGCCCGACCGGGACAGGTAATGAGCAGTTCTTC.